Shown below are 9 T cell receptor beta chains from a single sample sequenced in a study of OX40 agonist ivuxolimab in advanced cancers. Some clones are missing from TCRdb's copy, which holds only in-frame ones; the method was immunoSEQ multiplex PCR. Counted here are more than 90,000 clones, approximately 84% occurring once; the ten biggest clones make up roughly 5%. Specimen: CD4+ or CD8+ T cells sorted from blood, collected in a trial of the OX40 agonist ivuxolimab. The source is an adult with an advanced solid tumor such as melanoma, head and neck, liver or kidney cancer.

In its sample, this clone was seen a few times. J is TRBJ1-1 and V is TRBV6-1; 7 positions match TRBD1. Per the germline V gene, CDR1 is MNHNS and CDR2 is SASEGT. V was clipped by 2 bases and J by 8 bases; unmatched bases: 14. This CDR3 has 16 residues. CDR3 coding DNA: TGTGCCAGCAGTGAATCTAGGACACACAGGGGTGAAGAAGCTTTCTTT. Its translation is CASSESRTHRGEEAFF.

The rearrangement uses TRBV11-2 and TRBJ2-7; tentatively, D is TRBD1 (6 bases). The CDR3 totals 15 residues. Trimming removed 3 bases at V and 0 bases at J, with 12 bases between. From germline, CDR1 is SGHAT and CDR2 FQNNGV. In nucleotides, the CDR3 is TGTGCCAGCAGCTTCGACAGGTTAAGCTCCTACGAGCAGTACTTC. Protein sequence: CASSFDRLSSYEQYF.

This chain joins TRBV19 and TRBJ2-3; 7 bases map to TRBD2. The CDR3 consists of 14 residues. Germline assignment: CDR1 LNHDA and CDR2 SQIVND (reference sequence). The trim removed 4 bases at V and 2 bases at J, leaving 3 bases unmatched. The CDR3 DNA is TGTGCCAGTAGTACTAGCGGAGACACAGATACGCAGTATTTT. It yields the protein CASSTSGDTDTQYF.

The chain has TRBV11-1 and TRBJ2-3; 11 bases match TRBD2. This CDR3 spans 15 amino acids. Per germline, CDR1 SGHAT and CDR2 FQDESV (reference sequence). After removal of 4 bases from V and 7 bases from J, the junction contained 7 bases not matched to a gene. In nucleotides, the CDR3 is TGTGCCAGCAGCTCCGGTAGCGGGGGGGCAAATACGCAGTATTTT. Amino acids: CASSSGSGGANTQYF.

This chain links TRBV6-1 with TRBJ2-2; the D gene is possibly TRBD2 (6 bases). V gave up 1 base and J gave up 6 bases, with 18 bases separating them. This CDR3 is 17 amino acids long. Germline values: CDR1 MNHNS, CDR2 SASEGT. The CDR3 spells CASSEVVGGIGAGELFF. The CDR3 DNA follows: TGTGCCAGCAGTGAAGTAGTGGGCGGGATAGGTGCCGGGGAGCTGTTTTTT.

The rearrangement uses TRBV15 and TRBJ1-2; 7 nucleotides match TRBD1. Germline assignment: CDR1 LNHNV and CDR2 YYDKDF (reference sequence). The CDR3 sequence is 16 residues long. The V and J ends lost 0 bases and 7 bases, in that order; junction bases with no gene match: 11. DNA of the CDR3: TGTGCCACCAGCAGAGATAGGGCAGGGGGGATGCTTGGCTACACCTTC. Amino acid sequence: CATSRDRAGGMLGYTF. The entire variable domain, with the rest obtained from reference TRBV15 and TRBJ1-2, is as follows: DAMVIQNPRYQVTQFGKPVTLSCSQTLNHNVMYWYQQKSSQAPKLLFHYYDKDFNNEADTPDNFQSRRPNTSFCFLDIRSPGLGDTAMYLCATSRDRAGGMLGYTFGSGTRLTVV.

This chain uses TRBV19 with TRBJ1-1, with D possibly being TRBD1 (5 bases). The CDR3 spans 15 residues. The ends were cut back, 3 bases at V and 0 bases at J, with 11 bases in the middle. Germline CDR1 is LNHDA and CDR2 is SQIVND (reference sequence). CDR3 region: CASSIPQTVNTEAFF. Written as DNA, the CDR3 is TGTGCCAGTAGTATCCCCCAGACAGTGAACACTGAAGCTTTCTTT. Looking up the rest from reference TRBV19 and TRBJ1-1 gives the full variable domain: DGGITQSPKYLFRKEGQNVTLSCEQNLNHDAMYWYRQDPGQGLRLIYYSQIVNDFQKGDIAEGYSVSREKKESFPLTVTSAQKNPTAFYLCASSIPQTVNTEAFFGQGTRLTVV.

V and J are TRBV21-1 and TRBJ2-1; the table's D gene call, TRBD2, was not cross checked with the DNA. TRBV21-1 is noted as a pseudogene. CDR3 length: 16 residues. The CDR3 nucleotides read TGTGCCAGCAGCGATTATCTAGCCCATTCCGACAATGAGCAGTTCTTC. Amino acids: CASSDYLAHSDNEQFF.

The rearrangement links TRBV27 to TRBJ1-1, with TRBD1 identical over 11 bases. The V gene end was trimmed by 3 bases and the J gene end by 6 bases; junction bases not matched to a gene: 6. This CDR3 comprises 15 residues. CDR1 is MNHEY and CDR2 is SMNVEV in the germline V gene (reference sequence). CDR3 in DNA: TGTGCCAGCAGTTTCCGGGACAGGGGGTATGCTGAAGCTTTCTTT. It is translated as CASSFRDRGYAEAFF.